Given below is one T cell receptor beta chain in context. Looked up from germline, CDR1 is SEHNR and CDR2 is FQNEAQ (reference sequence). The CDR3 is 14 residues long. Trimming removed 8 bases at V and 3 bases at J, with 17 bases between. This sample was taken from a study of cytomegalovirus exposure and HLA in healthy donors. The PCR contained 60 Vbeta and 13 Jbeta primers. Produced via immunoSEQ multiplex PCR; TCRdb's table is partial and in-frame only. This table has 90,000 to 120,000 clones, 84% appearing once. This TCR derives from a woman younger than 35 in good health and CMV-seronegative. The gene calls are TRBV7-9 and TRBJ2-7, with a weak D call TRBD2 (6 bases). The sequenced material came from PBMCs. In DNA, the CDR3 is TGTGCCAGCGGAGGGGTTCGGCAAGGCTACGAGCAGTACTTC. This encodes CASGGVRQGYEQYF.